The table lists the clone carrying this T cell receptor beta chain with a count of one. The data derive from a study of blood T cell repertoires in COVID-19. Assay: immunoSEQ multiplex PCR; the TCRdb copy retains only in-frame clones and omits some. The sample contains about 41,000 clones, about 83% of which appear only once. V shed 4 bases and J 2 bases; nucleotides not matched to a gene: 6. This CDR3 spans 15 amino acids. CDR1 is SGHRS and CDR2 is YFSETQ in the germline V gene. This clonotype was obtained from a man between 40 and 49 years old with COVID-19, enrolled during active disease. The V call is TRBV5-1, the J call TRBJ2-4, with 7 bases matching TRBD2. Sequencing input: peripheral blood. CDR3 nucleotides: TGCGCCAGCAGCCCAAGCGGGACCTCCAAAAACATTCAGTACTTC. Protein sequence: CASSPSGTSKNIQYF.